This T cell receptor beta chain appears in the sequencing data of a study of T cell responses to AZD1222 COVID-19 vaccine. The study, taken as a whole, reports: With dominance at 160-218 and 743-854, vaccine-associated CD4 TCRs spanned spike.

Here immunoSEQ multiplex PCR was the method, and the copy in TCRdb shows in-frame clones only, minus some. The profile shows around 150,000 clones, 90% of them singletons. To note about this clone: The target antigen is unknown.

Recipients boosted at about 4 weeks or about 12 weeks are pooled. V lost 7 bases to trimming and J lost 0 bases, with 15 bases between them. This CDR3 is built from 15 residues. CDR1 and CDR2 (germline): LNHDA, SQIVND (reference sequence). The sequence came from an adult who received the AZD1222 COVID-19 vaccine. This material consisted of peripheral blood, taken 28 days after the second AZD1222 dose. This chain uses TRBV19 with TRBJ1-1; D is uncertain. The CDR3 nucleotides read TGTGCCAGTACCCCGAAGTTGGTTCTGAACACTGAAGCTTTCTTT. Amino acid sequence: CASTPKLVLNTEAFF.